Listed here is a single T cell receptor beta chain. Its antigen is not identified. The ends lost 11 bases at V and 4 bases at J; junction bases unmatched: 10. The CDR3 contains 13 residues. CDR1 and CDR2 (germline): MNHEY, SMNVEV (reference sequence). This record belongs to a study of cytomegalovirus exposure and HLA in healthy donors. Overall study findings and caveats: Immune exposure data for these donors was limited to CMV serostatus. Many donors shared some public TCRs, even though most TCR sequences were rare. Roughly 170 TCR beta chains were listed as cytomegalovirus-associated. Reported performance of the classifier showed diagnosis of cytomegalovirus status with high specificity and sensitivity.

The PCR used 60 Vbeta and 13 Jbeta primers. TCRdb's table, derived via immunoSEQ multiplex PCR, lists solely in-frame clones and lacks some. The repertoire holds around 90,000 clones, with 81% as singletons. Sequences were obtained from PBMCs. This clonotype was obtained from a human donor in good health. The chain combines TRBV27 with TRBJ1-2, with 7 bases identical to TRBD1. CDR3 coding DNA: TGTGCCGCCTGGAGGGGGCGCGGCTATGGCTACACCTTC. Translating it yields CAAWRGRGYGYTF.